This T cell receptor (beta chain) comes out of a study of T-cell reconstitution after alpha-beta-depleted transplantation in children (dated by TCRdb to 2015 to 2016). Study-level background: Using TCR repertoire profiling, the study followed T-cell immune reconstitution in a quantitative way in children after TCRalphabeta/CD19-depleted allogeneic hematopoietic cell transplantation. What the authors observed across the whole study: The apparently early recovery of alphabetaT-cell counts about two months after transplant reportedly depended on only several hundred rapidly expanded clones that came from non-depleted graft cells. Hyperexpanded clone frequencies declined over subsequent months; after one year, T-cell counts and TCRbeta diversity were mostly attributed to newly produced T cells. The high TCRbeta diversity at day 60 in some patients was ascribed to recipient T cells and intrathymic progenitors that had survived conditioning.

This clonotype was detected many times. Its specific antigen is unknown. No qualities accompany the bases; no much larger clone lies one base away. What this sample's treatment or condition label stands for: allogeneic hematopoietic cell transplantation with graft depleted of TCRalphabeta T cells and CD19 B cells. The transplant recipients were children given TCRalphabeta/CD19-depleted allogeneic hematopoietic cell grafts. The CDR3 sequence holds 15 residues, the cysteine and phenylalanine included. Just CDR3 DNA is preserved here, 45 bases in frame from base 1. CDR1 and CDR2 (SGHTA, FQGTGA) derive from the germline V gene. V is pared back by 5 bases and J by 4 bases, with 16 bases lying between the germline termini. Library preparation used PCR. For sequencing, an Illumina HiSeq 2500 was employed. To normalize quantification of the TCRbeta repertoire, the TCR libraries were built with molecular barcoding that relied on unique molecular identifiers. Using fastp at Q25 and MiXCR, TCRdb reprocessed the public reads and kept productive beta chains. A single entry per CDR3 protein holds the most common genes and DNA from its merged rows. This sample comprises about 300,000 distinct CDR3 sequences, around 9.1% of them detected only once. The ten largest account for 7.5% of the sample.

The sample here was PBMCs, taken before TCRalphabeta/CD19-depleted stem cell transplant. The source is a boy under two years old with acute myeloid leukemia, due to receive a stem cell transplant. The sequence joins TRBV7-3 to TRBJ2-3; TRBD1 is a possible D gene, resting on 6 matching bases. The encoded CDR3 is CASSQTGFLADTQYF. The nucleotides read TGTGCCAGCAGCCAAACAGGGTTCTTGGCAGATACGCAGTATTTT.